One sample yielded the 12 T cell receptor beta chains listed below, sequenced in a study of preoperative IRX-2 immunotherapy in early breast cancer. Documented treatment: preoperative locoregional IRX-2 cytokine immunotherapy. The assay was immunoSEQ multiplex PCR, and TCRdb's table has in-frame clones only and misses some. Here the sample spans 40,000 to 50,000 clones, roughly 80% being singletons. Specimen: tumor tissue, collected after IRX-2 immunotherapy. The receptors were gathered from a human donor with breast cancer.

This clone was recorded once. V is TRBV12-5 and J is TRBJ2-3, with 7 bases lining up with TRBD2. The CDR3 has 14 amino acids. Germline CDR1 LGHNT, CDR2 FRNRAP. With V trimmed by 8 bases and J by 5 bases, 10 bases remained unmatched. CDR3 region: CASWASGAQDTQYF. The CDR3 nucleotides read TGTGCTAGTTGGGCGAGCGGGGCCCAAGATACGCAGTATTTT.

The gene calls are TRBV6-8 and TRBJ1-2, with 8 positions matching TRBD1. CDR3 length: 13 amino acids. The germline V gene encodes CDR1 MNHGY and CDR2 SAAAGT. V shed 6 bases, J shed 4 bases, and the junction held 4 bases outside the gene matches. Here the CDR3 reads CASSLDRGYGYTF. As DNA, the CDR3 is TGTGCCAGCAGCCTCGACAGGGGCTATGGCTACACCTTC.

The V gene is TRBV5-1, the J gene TRBJ2-3, with 10 bases aligning to TRBD2. Germline V gene lookup returns CDR1 SGHRS and CDR2 YFSETQ. The length of the CDR3 is 15 residues. Trimming at V came to 5 bases and at J to 2 bases, leaving 5 bases not matched to a gene. CDR3 residues: CASRLAGPYTDTQYF. The DNA for the CDR3 is TGCGCCAGCAGACTAGCGGGGCCATACACAGATACGCAGTATTTT.

V gene TRBV5-2 combines with J gene TRBJ1-1; the table's TRBD1 call for D was not verified on the DNA. TRBV5-2 is annotated as a pseudogene. The CDR3 contains 13 residues. In DNA, the CDR3 is TGTGCCAGCAGCTGGACAACGAACACTGAAGCTTTCTTT. Its translation: CASSWTTNTEAFF.

There are a few counts of this clone. The rearrangement joins TRBV28 to TRBJ1-2; D is perhaps TRBD1 (6 bases). Germline V CDR1 and CDR2: MDHEN, SYDVKM. The CDR3 consists of 12 residues. V was pared by 7 bases and J by 5 bases, with 11 bases between. CDR3 sequence (DNA): TGTGCCAGCAAGACAGGAGGATATGGCTACACCTTC. Translating it yields CASKTGGYGYTF.

There are a few counts of this clone. CDR3 protein: CASSTTGLGRGQFF. The CDR3 nucleotides are TGCGCCAGCAGCACGACTGGCCTAGGTCGGGGGCAGTTCTTC. The chain uses TRBV5-1 and TRBJ2-1; the D gene is possibly TRBD2 (5 bases). Trimming left V 4 bases short and J 12 bases short, with 20 bases between. The V gene's germline CDR1 is SGHRS and CDR2 YFSETQ. The CDR3 loop spans 14 amino acids. Drawing the rest from reference TRBV5-1 and TRBJ2-1, the complete variable domain is KAGVTQTPRYLIKTRGQQVTLSCSPISGHRSVSWYQQTPGQGLQFLFEYFSETQRNKGNFPGRFSGRQFSNSRSEMNVSTLELGDSALYLCASSTTGLGRGQFFGPGTRLTVL.

The table lists this clone with a few counts. The V and J genes are TRBV7-6 and TRBJ1-2, with 7 bases identical to TRBD1. V dropped 3 bases and J dropped 3; count of bases not matched to a gene: 4. Germline CDR1 is SGHVS and CDR2 is FNYEAQ. The CDR3 is made up of 14 amino acids. The CDR3 is CASSLTGLDYGYTF. CDR3 nucleotide sequence: TGTGCCAGCAGCTTGACAGGGTTGGACTATGGCTACACCTTC.

The V and J genes are TRBV6-8 and TRBJ2-7; TRBD1 matches at 9 bases. Germline V lookup: CDR1 MNHGY, CDR2 SAAAGT. The CDR3 spans 14 residues. The V gene end was trimmed by 5 bases and the J gene end by 2 bases; junction bases not matched to a gene: 4. The CDR3 reads CASSQRTGAYEQYF. The CDR3 region has the DNA TGTGCCAGCAGTCAGAGGACAGGGGCCTACGAGCAGTACTTC.

This sequence joins TRBV1 and TRBJ2-3; the table's D call of TRBD1 was not tested on the DNA. TRBV1 is classified as a pseudogene. The CDR3 is made up of 15 amino acids. In DNA form, the CDR3 reads TGCGCCAGCAGCCAAGATCCAGGGAGCACAGATACGCAGTATTTT. Translation gives CASSQDPGSTDTQYF.

The genes are TRBV12-5 and TRBJ1-2, with unresolved D. V dropped 8 bases and J dropped 4 bases, with 14 bases sitting between them. CDR1 is LGHNT, CDR2 FRNRAP, per germline. The CDR3 extends over 13 amino acids. The CDR3 nucleotides are TGTGCTAGTTCCGGAGGCTTCAGCTATGGCTACACCTTC. It is translated as CASSGGFSYGYTF. The complete variable domain, with remaining parts taken from reference TRBV12-5 and TRBJ1-2, reads DARVTQTPRHKVTEMGQEVTMRCQPILGHNTVFWYRQTMMQGLELLAYFRNRAPLDDSGMPKDRFSAEMPDATLATLKIQPSEPRDSAVYFCASSGGFSYGYTFGSGTRLTVV.

This rearrangement joins TRBV6-8 to TRBJ1-3; D ambiguous. V was cut by 6 bases and J by 5 bases, with 8 bases left in between. This CDR3 spans 12 amino acids. Germline V gene data show CDR1 as MNHGY and CDR2 as SAAAGT. The CDR3 coding sequence is TGTGCCAGCAGCTCGGACCGAAACACCATATATTTT. Its translation: CASSSDRNTIYF.

CDR3 sequence reads: CASSLGGSDSYNEQFF. CDR3 nucleotide sequence: TGCGCCAGCAGCTTGGGAGGTTCGGACTCCTACAATGAGCAGTTCTTC. This chain uses TRBV5-1 with TRBJ2-1; D remains ambiguous. There are 16 residues in the CDR3. Germline CDR1 is SGHRS and CDR2 is YFSETQ. Trimming took 0 bases from V and 0 from J, leaving 10 bases between them.